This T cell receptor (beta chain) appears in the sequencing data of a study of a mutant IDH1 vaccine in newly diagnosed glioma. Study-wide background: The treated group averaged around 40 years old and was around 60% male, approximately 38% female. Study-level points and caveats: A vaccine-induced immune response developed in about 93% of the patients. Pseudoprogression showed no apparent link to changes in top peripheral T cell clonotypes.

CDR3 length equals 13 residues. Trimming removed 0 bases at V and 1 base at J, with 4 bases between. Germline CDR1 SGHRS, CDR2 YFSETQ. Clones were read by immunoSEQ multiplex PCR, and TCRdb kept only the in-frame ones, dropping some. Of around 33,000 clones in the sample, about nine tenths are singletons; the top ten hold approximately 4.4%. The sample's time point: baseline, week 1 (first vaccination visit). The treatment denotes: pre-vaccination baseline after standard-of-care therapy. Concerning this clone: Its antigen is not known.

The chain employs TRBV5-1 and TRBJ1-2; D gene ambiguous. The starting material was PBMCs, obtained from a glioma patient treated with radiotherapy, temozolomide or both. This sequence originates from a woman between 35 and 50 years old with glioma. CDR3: CASSLGDNYGYTF. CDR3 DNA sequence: TGCGCCAGCAGCTTGGGAGATAACTATGGCTACACCTTC. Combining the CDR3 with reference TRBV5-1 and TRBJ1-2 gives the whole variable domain KAGVTQTPRYLIKTRGQQVTLSCSPISGHRSVSWYQQTPGQGLQFLFEYFSETQRNKGNFPGRFSGRQFSNSRSEMNVSTLELGDSALYLCASSLGDNYGYTFGSGTRLTVV.